This T cell receptor beta chain was sequenced in a study of cytomegalovirus exposure and HLA in healthy donors. Primers included in the PCR were 60 Vbeta and 13 Jbeta primers. The data were produced by immunoSEQ multiplex PCR, yet TCRdb's version contains in-frame clones alone and is incomplete. The top ten clones hold 1.3% to 1.5% of a sample with 150,000 to 170,000 clones, around 72% of them seen once. All donors participated as healthy donors of bone marrow. CDR3 length equals 15 residues. Germline V CDR1 and CDR2: LGHNA, YSLEER. V lost 1 base and J lost 8, with 14 bases in between. Source material: PBMCs. The chain joins TRBV4-3 to TRBJ2-2; tentatively, D is TRBD2 (6 bases). The sequence was obtained from a man aged 18 to 29 in good health and CMV-seronegative. CDR3 residues: CASSQAGGEGGELFF. In DNA, the CDR3 is TGCGCCAGCAGCCAAGCAGGAGGGGAAGGTGGGGAGCTGTTTTTT.